The T cell receptor (beta chain) described here comes from a study of cytomegalovirus exposure and HLA in healthy donors. Findings of the study overall: In a later analysis, most CMV-associated TCR beta chains appeared HLA-restricted. Earlier analysis looked at TCR beta V segments, and most were productive about 87% or about 30% of the time. Highest at DRB1 and lowest at HLA-C, TCR association rates differed among HLA loci in a later analysis.

When sampled, the donors appeared nominally healthy, though they likely had unrecorded immune exposures. With respect to this clone: Antigen specificity is unknown.

PCR employed 60 Vbeta and 13 Jbeta primers. Sequenced by immunoSEQ multiplex PCR; TCRdb stores in-frame clones only, minus some. The sample shows 150,000 to 200,000 clones, about four fifths of them seen only once. The sequenced sample consisted of PBMCs. The clonotype originates from a man aged 18 to 30 in good health and CMV-seronegative.

This chain's CDR3 is CSAPDQGKLFF. CDR3 DNA: TGCAGTGCTCCCGATCAGGGTAAACTGTTTTTT. The rearrangement uses TRBV20-1 and TRBJ1-4, with a tentative D call TRBD1 (5 bases). V was trimmed by 5 bases and J by 11 bases, leaving 12 bases between them. Germline CDR1 DFQATT, CDR2 SNEGSKA (reference sequence). CDR3 length: 11 residues.